This TCR beta chain was found in a study of T cell responses to AZD1222 COVID-19 vaccine. The repertoire was sequenced with immunoSEQ multiplex PCR; TCRdb's copy has only in-frame clones and lacks some. The table has about 140,000 clones, roughly 92% seen once. The V end was cut by 1 base, the J end by 10 bases, with 10 bases between. This CDR3 is built from 12 residues. The germline V gene encodes CDR1 MNHNS and CDR2 SASEGT. The chain uses TRBV6-1 and TRBJ1-1; maybe TRBD1 (6 bases). This TCR was recovered from an adult in good health. The sample here was peripheral blood, taken on day 0 of AZD1222 vaccination. The CDR3 coding sequence is TGTGCCAGCAGTGAAGGGAGGGGGGGAGCTTTCTTT. Encoded protein: CASSEGRGGAFF.